This passage covers 30 T cell receptor beta chains from one sample sequenced in a study of vaccination effects on CD4 cells after COVID-19. A 10-day culture period preceded the isolation of CD4+ T cells. Participants completed two doses of the BNT162b2 or mRNA-1273 vaccine. These TCRs are of unknown antigen specificity. Here immunoSEQ multiplex PCR was the method, and the copy in TCRdb shows in-frame clones only, minus some. Among 65,000 to 90,000 clones, less than 75% were seen once, and the ten largest hold about 2.3%. The sample in question was CD4+ T cells from PBMCs cultured without peptide, obtained after COVID-19 vaccination. The receptors here all came from a human donor who received a COVID-19 vaccine.

The V gene is TRBV9, the J gene TRBJ1-1, with 7 bases fitting TRBD1. This CDR3 spans 17 amino acids. With 4 bases clipped from V and 1 base from J, the junction kept 13 bases outside the gene matches. The germline V gene encodes CDR1 SGDLS and CDR2 YYNGEE. This CDR3 is CASSPKGRGPGNTEAFF. In nucleotides, the CDR3 is TGTGCCAGCAGCCCAAAGGGGAGGGGGCCGGGGAACACTGAAGCTTTCTTT.

The chain combines TRBV6-6 with TRBJ1-2, with 8 nucleotides matching TRBD1. Trimming removed 6 bases from V and 7 bases from J; junction bases left unmatched: 4. The CDR3 covers 12 residues. CDR1 and CDR2 (germline): MNHNY, SVGAGI (reference sequence). CDR3 in DNA: TGTGCCAGCAGGACAGGGGCGGCTGGCTACACCTTC. This translates into CASRTGAAGYTF.

This clone was seen only a few times. This chain joins TRBV7-3 and TRBJ2-2; D uncertain. Trimming stripped 5 bases from V and 4 bases from J, with 17 bases between. CDR3 length: 16 amino acids. CDR1 and CDR2 from the germline V gene are SGHTA and FQGTGA. CDR3 nucleotides: TGTGCCAGCAGCCGACGGCACGTCGGGCCCACCGGGGAGCTGTTTTTT. Translated: CASSRRHVGPTGELFF.

This sequence joins TRBV6-1 and TRBJ1-4; tentative D call: TRBD1 (5 bases). The CDR3 has 14 residues. Trimming took off 3 bases at V and 8 bases at J, with 13 bases between the two ends. CDR1 is MNHNS and CDR2 is SASEGT in the germline V gene. The CDR3 coding sequence is TGTGCCAGCAGTGATGCCGGGGCGGGGGAAAAACTGTTTTTT. It specifies CASSDAGAGEKLFF.

The chain has TRBV10-1 and TRBJ2-1; D unresolved. The V end was cut by 2 bases, the J end by 10 bases, with 9 bases between. Germline loops: CDR1 WNHNN, CDR2 SYGVQD (reference sequence). The CDR3 is 12 amino acids. Written as DNA, the CDR3 is TGCGCCAGCAGTGAGCTCCCTCACGAGCAGTTCTTC. Its translation: CASSELPHEQFF.

Only a few counts were recorded for this clone. The gene calls are TRBV24-1 and TRBJ2-2; D gene uncertain. There are 17 residues in the CDR3. Germline V lookup: CDR1 KGHDR, CDR2 SFDVKD. The germline V and J ends were trimmed by 3 bases and 2 bases, with 15 bases remaining between them. The CDR3 DNA is TGTGCCACCAGTGATACCATGCTCTCCACCAACACCGGGGAGCTGTTTTTT. Residues: CATSDTMLSTNTGELFF.

V gene TRBV9 combines with J gene TRBJ1-1; D might be TRBD1 (5 bases). The CDR3 has 15 residues. Germline values: CDR1 SGDLS, CDR2 YYNGEE. Trimming cost V 0 bases and J 0 bases, with 9 bases left between them. The DNA of the CDR3 is TGTGCCAGCAGCGTAGGGACAACCATGAACACTGAAGCTTTCTTT. Its protein is CASSVGTTMNTEAFF.

The V and J genes are TRBV7-3 and TRBJ2-1; D remains ambiguous. Germline lookup yields CDR1 SGHTA and CDR2 FQGTGA. CDR3 length: 15 amino acids. V lost 3 bases and J lost 0, with 9 bases in between. CDR3 sequence reads: CASSLYASSYNEQFF. The CDR3 nucleotides are TGTGCCAGCAGCTTGTACGCGAGCTCCTACAATGAGCAGTTCTTC.

The chain has TRBV12-3 or TRBV12-4 and TRBJ1-2; D is unclear. V was clipped by 8 bases and J by 2 bases, with 9 bases between them. The CDR3 spans 12 residues. This CDR3 reads CASLRGNYGYTF. The DNA for the CDR3 is TGTGCCAGCCTACGCGGCAACTATGGCTACACCTTC.

The chain combines TRBV7-2 with TRBJ2-2; tentatively, D is TRBD2 (5 bases). The ends were cut back, 3 bases at V and 0 bases at J, with 8 bases in the middle. The CDR3 has 15 amino acids. CDR1 and CDR2 from the germline V gene are SGHTA and FQGNSA. The CDR3 loop is CASSLDGANTGELFF. The CDR3, as DNA: TGTGCCAGCAGCTTGGACGGGGCGAACACCGGGGAGCTGTTTTTT.

V gene TRBV7-8 combines with J gene TRBJ2-7, with 11 bases aligning to TRBD1. The CDR3 contains 16 residues. Looked up from germline, CDR1 is SGHVS and CDR2 is FQNEAQ. J gave up 5 bases and V 5 bases, and 11 bases lay outside the gene matches. The CDR3 spells CASSRGQGASRDEQYV. CDR3 coding DNA: TGTGCCAGCAGCAGAGGACAGGGGGCCTCTAGAGACGAGCAGTACGTC.

The sample holds a few counts of this clone. The chain combines TRBV29-1 with TRBJ2-2; TRBD2 matches at 12 bases. Germline V gene lookup returns CDR1 SQVTM and CDR2 ANQGSEA. The CDR3 sequence is 13 residues long. The trim removed 7 bases at V and 7 bases at J, leaving 4 bases unmatched. CDR3 residues: CSASGGAYGELFF. Here the CDR3 DNA reads TGCAGCGCTAGCGGGGGGGCTTACGGGGAGCTGTTTTTT.

The chain recombines TRBV7-9 with TRBJ1-2; 7 bases align to TRBD1. The CDR3 has 16 residues. CDR1 and CDR2 from the germline V gene are SEHNR and FQNEAQ (reference sequence). J was trimmed by 2 bases and V by 1 base; bases with no gene match: 7. Here the CDR3 DNA reads TGTGCCAGCAGCTTAGTCGGGACAGTCCTAAACTATGGCTACACCTTC. Its protein product is CASSLVGTVLNYGYTF.

The chain couples TRBV2 to TRBJ2-4; 7 bases are a match to TRBD1. The CDR3 runs 16 residues. Trimming took 6 bases from V and 3 from J; bases not matched to a gene: 11. Germline V gene sequence: CDR1 SNHLY, CDR2 FYNNEI. This CDR3 reads CASRDLPSGGKNIQYF. The CDR3 bases are TGTGCCAGCAGGGACCTCCCCTCAGGGGGCAAAAACATTCAGTACTTC.

The V gene is TRBV15, the J gene TRBJ2-6; D is perhaps TRBD2 (7 bases). Trimming took off 2 bases at V and 2 bases at J, with 16 bases between the two ends. The CDR3 consists of 18 residues. The germline gives CDR1 LNHNV, CDR2 YYDKDF (reference sequence). DNA of the CDR3: TGTGCCACCAGCAGATCCCATGGGGGGGGCACTGGGGCCAACGTCCTGACTTTC. It translates to CATSRSHGGGTGANVLTF.

The chain links TRBV15 to TRBJ1-2, with D unresolved. The CDR3 runs 15 residues. CDR1 is LNHNV and CDR2 is YYDKDF in the germline V gene (reference sequence). Trimming cost V 1 base and J 8 bases, with 17 bases left between them. The CDR3: CATSRGGPEGYGYTF. Written as DNA, the CDR3 is TGTGCCACCAGCAGAGGGGGTCCGGAGGGATACGGCTACACCTTC. The full variable domain, completed using reference TRBV15 and TRBJ1-2, is DAMVIQNPRYQVTQFGKPVTLSCSQTLNHNVMYWYQQKSSQAPKLLFHYYDKDFNNEADTPDNFQSRRPNTSFCFLDIRSPGLGDTAMYLCATSRGGPEGYGYTFGSGTRLTVV.

Here the CDR3 reads CATQRDRRNQPQHF. The CDR3 coding sequence is TGTGCCACGCAACGGGACAGGCGAAATCAGCCCCAGCATTTT. This chain uses TRBV19 with TRBJ1-5, with TRBD1 identical over 8 bases. Trimming removed 10 bases from V and 4 bases from J; junction bases left unmatched: 9. This CDR3 spans 14 amino acids. The germline CDR1 and CDR2 sequences are LNHDA and SQIVND (reference sequence).

This clone was seen just once. V is TRBV18 and J is TRBJ1-6, with D tentatively TRBD1 (6 bases). The CDR3 runs to 19 residues. Germline V gives CDR1 KGHSH, CDR2 LQKENI. V lost 6 bases and J 10 bases, leaving 31 bases between the germline ends. The CDR3 sequence is CASSEVSRWGVPQGSPLHF. The CDR3 DNA reads TGTGCCAGCTCCGAAGTTAGCAGGTGGGGGGTGCCCCAGGGGTCACCCCTCCACTTT.

This clone was counted between two and nine times. The gene calls are TRBV28 and TRBJ1-5; possible D gene TRBD1, 6 bases. Trimming removed 6 bases from V and 6 bases from J, with 12 bases in between. This CDR3 is 13 amino acids long. Germline loops: CDR1 MDHEN, CDR2 SYDVKM. The DNA for the CDR3 is TGTGCCAGCAGAACGGGAGGGGGTCAGCCCCAGCATTTT. Translating it yields CASRTGGGQPQHF.

V is TRBV6-5 and J is TRBJ1-1, with TRBD1 identical over 8 bases. The J segment lost 3 bases and the V segment lost 5 bases, leaving 5 bases of the junction unmatched. Germline assignment: CDR1 MNHEY and CDR2 SVGAGI. The CDR3 has 14 amino acids. The CDR3 nucleotides read TGTGCCAGCAGTATGACAGGGGTGTACACTGAAGCTTTCTTT. This codes for CASSMTGVYTEAFF.

This clone has only one observation. The chain carries TRBV3-1 (or the pseudogene TRBV3-2) and TRBJ2-5, with TRBD1 as a possible D gene (5 bases). CDR1 LGHDT and CDR2 YNNKEL come from the germline V gene (reference sequence). V lost 1 base to trimming and J lost 7 bases, with 7 bases between them. The CDR3 consists of 12 residues. CDR3 sequence reads: CASSQAQGTQYF. For the CDR3, the DNA is TGTGCCAGCAGCCAAGCGCAGGGGACCCAGTACTTC.

The V and J genes are TRBV2 and TRBJ2-2; D ambiguous. The CDR3 length is 14 residues. The V and J ends lost 6 bases and 3 bases respectively, with 11 bases between them. Germline V CDR1 and CDR2: SNHLY, FYNNEI. CDR3 bases: TGTGCCAGCAGAATTGACCGATACACCGGGGAGCTGTTTTTT. Encoded protein: CASRIDRYTGELFF.

The rearrangement uses TRBV10-1 and TRBJ2-3; 15 bases fit TRBD2. V lost 5 bases, J lost 5 bases, and 5 bases stayed unmatched. The CDR3 spans 16 residues. In germline, CDR1 is WNHNN, CDR2 SYGVQD (reference sequence). CDR3 sequence reads: CASSRTSGGEKDTQYF. The CDR3 DNA reads TGCGCCAGCAGTAGGACTAGCGGGGGGGAGAAAGATACGCAGTATTTT.

A few counts support this clone. The chain couples TRBV7-2 to TRBJ2-1, with TRBD2 matching over 10 bases. The CDR3 consists of 14 residues. In germline, CDR1 is SGHTA, CDR2 FQGNSA. The V gene end was trimmed by 9 bases and the J gene end by 6 bases; junction bases not matched to a gene: 8. CDR3 in amino acids: CASTKLAGTNEQFF. Written as DNA, the CDR3 is TGTGCCAGTACAAAACTAGCGGGGACCAATGAGCAGTTCTTC.

CDR3 sequence reads: CASAEVGNTEAFF. The CDR3 nucleotides are TGTGCCAGCGCGGAGGTGGGGAACACTGAAGCTTTCTTT. V and J are TRBV6-5 and TRBJ1-1; no reliable D call. The V gene lost 8 bases and the J gene lost 1 base, with 11 bases spanning the gap. The CDR3 totals 13 residues. Germline loops: CDR1 MNHEY, CDR2 SVGAGI.

This clone was picked up one time. The rearrangement uses TRBV24-1 and TRBJ2-7, with unresolved D. CDR1 KGHDR and CDR2 SFDVKD come from the germline V gene. Between the trimmed V and J ends, which lost 0 bases and 2 bases, there was a span of 10 bases. CDR3 length: 15 residues. The DNA for the CDR3 is TGTGCCACCAGTGATTTGCGGGTAATCCCCTACGAGCAGTACGTC. Translating gives CATSDLRVIPYEQYV.

The CDR3 region has the DNA TGCGCCAGCAGCTTGGCCGGCGGGGTGGTGGGGGCCAACGTCCTGACTTTC. This codes for CASSLAGGVVGANVLTF. The chain links TRBV5-1 to TRBJ2-6, with D perhaps TRBD2 (6 bases). In germline, CDR1 is SGHRS, CDR2 YFSETQ. Trimming left V 0 bases short and J 4 bases short, with 14 bases between. The CDR3 spans 17 residues.

The genes are TRBV6-5 and TRBJ2-7; possible D gene TRBD1, 5 bases. CDR1 and CDR2 (germline): MNHEY, SVGAGI. This CDR3 contains 14 residues. The chain's CDR3 is CASSSLPLQQAVNV. CDR3 coding DNA: TGTGCCAGCAGTTCCCTCCCCTTACAACAGGCCGTCAACGTC.

Ten or more counts support this clone. The chain carries TRBV6-2 or TRBV6-3 and TRBJ1-5; no reliable D call. CDR3 length equals 16 residues. Trimming took 2 bases from V and 2 from J, leaving 13 bases between them. CDR1 MNHEY and CDR2 SVGEGT come from the germline V gene. CDR3 bases: TGTGCCAGCAGTTACAAGGGTGAGTGGGGCAATCAGCCCCAGCATTTT. Translated, it gives CASSYKGEWGNQPQHF.

This chain connects TRBV12-3 or TRBV12-4 to TRBJ1-6; D remains unclear. This CDR3 has 13 residues. V was clipped by 6 bases and J by 7 bases, with 10 bases between them. The DNA of the CDR3 is TGTGCCAGCAGCCCCGTGGCAAATTCACCCCTCCACTTT. Encoded protein: CASSPVANSPLHF.